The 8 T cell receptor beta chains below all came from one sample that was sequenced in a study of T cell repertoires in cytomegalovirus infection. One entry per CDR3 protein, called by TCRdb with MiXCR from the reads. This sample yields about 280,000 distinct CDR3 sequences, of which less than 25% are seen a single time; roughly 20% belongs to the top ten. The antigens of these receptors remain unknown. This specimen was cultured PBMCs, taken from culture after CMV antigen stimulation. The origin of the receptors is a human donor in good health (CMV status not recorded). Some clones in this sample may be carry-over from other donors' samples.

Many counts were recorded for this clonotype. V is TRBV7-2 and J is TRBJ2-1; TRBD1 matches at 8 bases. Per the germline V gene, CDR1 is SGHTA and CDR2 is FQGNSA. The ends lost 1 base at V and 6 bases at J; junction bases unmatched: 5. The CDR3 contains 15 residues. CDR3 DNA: TGTGCCAGCAGCTTAGGGTTCGGACAGGGCAATGAGCAGTTCTTC. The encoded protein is CASSLGFGQGNEQFF.

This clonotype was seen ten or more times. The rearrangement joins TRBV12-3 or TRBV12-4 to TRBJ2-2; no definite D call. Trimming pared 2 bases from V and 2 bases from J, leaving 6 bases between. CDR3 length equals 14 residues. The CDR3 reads CASSLTLNTGELFF. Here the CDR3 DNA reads TGTGCCAGCAGTTTAACACTAAACACCGGGGAGCTGTTTTTT.

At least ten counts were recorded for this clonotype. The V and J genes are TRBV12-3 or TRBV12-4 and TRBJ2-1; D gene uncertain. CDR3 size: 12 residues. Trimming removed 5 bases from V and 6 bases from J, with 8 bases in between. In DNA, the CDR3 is TGTGCCAGCAGTGCCCAAGGCAATGAGCAGTTCTTC. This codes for CASSAQGNEQFF.

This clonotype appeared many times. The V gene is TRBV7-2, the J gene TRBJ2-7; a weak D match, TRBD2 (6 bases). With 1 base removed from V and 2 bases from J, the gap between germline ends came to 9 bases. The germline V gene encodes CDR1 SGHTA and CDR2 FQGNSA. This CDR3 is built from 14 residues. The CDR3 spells CASSLGGVPYEQYF. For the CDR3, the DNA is TGTGCCAGCAGCTTAGGGGGGGTCCCCTACGAGCAGTACTTC. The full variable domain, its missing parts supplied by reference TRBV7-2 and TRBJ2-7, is GAGVSQSPSNKVTEKGKDVELRCDPISGHTALYWYRQSLGQGLEFLIYFQGNSAPDKSGLPSDRFSAERTGGSVSTLTIQRTQQEDSAVYLCASSLGGVPYEQYFGPGTRLTVT.

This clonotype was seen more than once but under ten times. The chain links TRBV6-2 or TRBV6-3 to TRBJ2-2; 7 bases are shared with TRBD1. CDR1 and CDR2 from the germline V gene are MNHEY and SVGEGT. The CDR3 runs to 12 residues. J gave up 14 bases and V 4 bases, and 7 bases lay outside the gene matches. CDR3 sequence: CASSSPRGKLFF. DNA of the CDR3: TGTGCCAGCAGTTCCCCCAGGGGGAAACTGTTTTTT.

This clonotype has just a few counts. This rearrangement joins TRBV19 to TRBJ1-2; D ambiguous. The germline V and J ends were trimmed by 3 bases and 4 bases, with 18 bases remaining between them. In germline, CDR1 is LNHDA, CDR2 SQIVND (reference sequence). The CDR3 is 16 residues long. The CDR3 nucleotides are TGTGCCAGTAGTATGAGTACGTTTAAAGACCCCTATGGCTACACCTTC. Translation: CASSMSTFKDPYGYTF.

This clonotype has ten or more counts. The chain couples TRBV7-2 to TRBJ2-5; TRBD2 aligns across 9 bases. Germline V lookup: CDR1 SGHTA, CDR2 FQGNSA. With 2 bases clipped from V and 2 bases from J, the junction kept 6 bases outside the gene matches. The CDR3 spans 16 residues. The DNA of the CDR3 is TGTGCCAGCAGCTTATTTAGCGGGAGAGGTCAAGAGACCCAGTACTTC. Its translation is CASSLFSGRGQETQYF.

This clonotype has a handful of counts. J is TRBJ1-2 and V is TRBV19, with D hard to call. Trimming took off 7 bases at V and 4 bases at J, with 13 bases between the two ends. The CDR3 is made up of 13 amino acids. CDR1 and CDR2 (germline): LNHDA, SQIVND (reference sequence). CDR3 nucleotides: TGTGCCAGTATAGGGCAGCGGTTCTATGGCTACACCTTC. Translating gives CASIGQRFYGYTF.